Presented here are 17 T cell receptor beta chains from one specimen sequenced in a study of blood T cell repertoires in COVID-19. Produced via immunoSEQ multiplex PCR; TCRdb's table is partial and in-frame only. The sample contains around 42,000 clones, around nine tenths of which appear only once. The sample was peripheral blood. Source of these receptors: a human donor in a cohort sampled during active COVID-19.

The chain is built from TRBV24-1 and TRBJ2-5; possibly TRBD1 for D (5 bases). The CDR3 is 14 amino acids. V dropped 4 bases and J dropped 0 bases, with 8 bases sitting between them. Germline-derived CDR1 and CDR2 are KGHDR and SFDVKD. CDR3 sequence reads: CATSDPTDQETQYF. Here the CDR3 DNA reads TGTGCCACCAGTGACCCGACAGACCAAGAGACCCAGTACTTC.

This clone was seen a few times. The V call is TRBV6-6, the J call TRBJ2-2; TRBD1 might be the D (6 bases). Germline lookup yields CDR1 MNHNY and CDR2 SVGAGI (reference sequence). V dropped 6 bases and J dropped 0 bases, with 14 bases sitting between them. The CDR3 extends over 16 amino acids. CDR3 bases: TGTGCCAGCAGCCGAATCCAGGGGCCGAACACCGGGGAGCTGTTTTTT. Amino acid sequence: CASSRIQGPNTGELFF.

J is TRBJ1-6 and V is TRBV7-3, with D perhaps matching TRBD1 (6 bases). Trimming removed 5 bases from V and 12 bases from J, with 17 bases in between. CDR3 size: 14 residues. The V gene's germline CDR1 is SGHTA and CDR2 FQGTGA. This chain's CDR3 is CASSHRVPRGPLHF. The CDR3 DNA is TGTGCCAGCAGCCACAGGGTGCCTCGGGGACCCCTCCACTTT.

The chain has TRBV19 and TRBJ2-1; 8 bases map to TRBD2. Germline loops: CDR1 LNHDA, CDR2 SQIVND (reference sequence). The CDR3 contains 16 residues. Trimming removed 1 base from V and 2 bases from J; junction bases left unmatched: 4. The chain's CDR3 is CASSIAGTSTYNEQFF. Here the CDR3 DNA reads TGTGCCAGTAGTATAGCCGGGACTAGTACCTACAATGAGCAGTTCTTC. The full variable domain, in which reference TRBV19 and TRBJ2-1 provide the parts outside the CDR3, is DGGITQSPKYLFRKEGQNVTLSCEQNLNHDAMYWYRQDPGQGLRLIYYSQIVNDFQKGDIAEGYSVSREKKESFPLTVTSAQKNPTAFYLCASSIAGTSTYNEQFFGPGTRLTVL.

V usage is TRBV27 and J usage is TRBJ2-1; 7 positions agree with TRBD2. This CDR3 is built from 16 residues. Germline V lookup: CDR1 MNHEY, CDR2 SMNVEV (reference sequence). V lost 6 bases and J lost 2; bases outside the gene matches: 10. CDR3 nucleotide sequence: TGTGCCAGCAGCCCCCGAGGCGGGAGTCCCTACAATGAGCAGTTCTTC. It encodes CASSPRGGSPYNEQFF.

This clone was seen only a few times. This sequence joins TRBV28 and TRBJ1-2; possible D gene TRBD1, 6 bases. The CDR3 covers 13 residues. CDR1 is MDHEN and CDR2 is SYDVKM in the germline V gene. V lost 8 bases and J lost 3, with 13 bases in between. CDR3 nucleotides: TGTGCCAGCTATCAGGGGCTGGACTATGGCTACACCTTC. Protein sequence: CASYQGLDYGYTF.

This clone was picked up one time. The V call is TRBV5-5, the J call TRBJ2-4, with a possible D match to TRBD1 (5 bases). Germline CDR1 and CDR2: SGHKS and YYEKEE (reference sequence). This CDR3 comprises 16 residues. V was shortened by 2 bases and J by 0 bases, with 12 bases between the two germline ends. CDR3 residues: CASSLIYQGAKNIQYF. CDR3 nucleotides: TGTGCCAGCAGCTTAATTTACCAGGGAGCCAAAAACATTCAGTACTTC. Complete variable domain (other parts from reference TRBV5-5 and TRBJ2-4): DAGVTQSPTHLIKTRGQQVTLRCSPISGHKSVSWYQQVLGQGPQFIFQYYEKEERGRGNFPDRFSARQFPNYSSELNVNALLLGDSALYLCASSLIYQGAKNIQYFGAGTRLSVL.

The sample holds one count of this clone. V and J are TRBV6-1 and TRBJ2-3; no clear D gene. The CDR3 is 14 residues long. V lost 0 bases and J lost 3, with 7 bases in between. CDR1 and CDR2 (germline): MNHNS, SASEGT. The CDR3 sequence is CASSEAGRTDTQYF. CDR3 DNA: TGTGCCAGCAGTGAAGCGGGCAGAACAGATACGCAGTATTTT.

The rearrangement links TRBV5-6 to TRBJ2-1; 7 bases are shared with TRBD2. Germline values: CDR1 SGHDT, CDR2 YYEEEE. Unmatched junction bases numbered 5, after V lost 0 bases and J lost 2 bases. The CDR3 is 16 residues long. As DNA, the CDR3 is TGTGCCAGCAGCTTGGCCTCTAGCGGAGCCTACAATGAGCAGTTCTTC. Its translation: CASSLASSGAYNEQFF.

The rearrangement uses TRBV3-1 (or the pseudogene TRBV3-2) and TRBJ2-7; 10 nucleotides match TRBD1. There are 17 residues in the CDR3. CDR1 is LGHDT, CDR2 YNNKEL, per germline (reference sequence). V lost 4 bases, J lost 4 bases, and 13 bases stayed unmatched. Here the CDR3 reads CASSPGGVGQGGYEQYF. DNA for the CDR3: TGTGCCAGCAGCCCGGGAGGGGTAGGACAGGGGGGGTACGAGCAGTACTTC.

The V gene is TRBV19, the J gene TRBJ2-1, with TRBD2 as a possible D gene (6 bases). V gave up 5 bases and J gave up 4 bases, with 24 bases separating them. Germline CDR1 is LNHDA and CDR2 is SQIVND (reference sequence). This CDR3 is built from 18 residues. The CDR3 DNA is TGTGCCAGTAGTCCCCGAGGTGAAGGGACTGGGGTTTACAATGAGCAGTTCTTC. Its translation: CASSPRGEGTGVYNEQFF.

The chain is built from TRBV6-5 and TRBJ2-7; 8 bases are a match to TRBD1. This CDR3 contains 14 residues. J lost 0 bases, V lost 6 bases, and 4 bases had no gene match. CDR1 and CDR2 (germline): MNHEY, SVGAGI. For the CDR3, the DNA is TGTGCCAGCAGCAACAGGGGGGACTCCTACGAGCAGTACTTC. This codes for CASSNRGDSYEQYF.

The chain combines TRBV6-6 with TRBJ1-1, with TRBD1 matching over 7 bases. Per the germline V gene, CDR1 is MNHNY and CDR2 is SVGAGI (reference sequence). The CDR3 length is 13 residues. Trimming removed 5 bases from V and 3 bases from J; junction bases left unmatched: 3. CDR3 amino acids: CASSRTGDTEAFF. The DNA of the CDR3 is TGTGCCAGCAGTAGAACAGGGGACACTGAAGCTTTCTTT.

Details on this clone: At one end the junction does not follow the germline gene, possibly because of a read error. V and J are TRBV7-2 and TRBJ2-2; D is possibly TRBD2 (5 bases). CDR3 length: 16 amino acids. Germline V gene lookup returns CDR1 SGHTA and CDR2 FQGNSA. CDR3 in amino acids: CASSTGGYTNAGELFF. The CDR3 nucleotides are TGTGCCAGCAGCACCGGAGGTTATACGAACGCCGGGGAGCTGTTTTTT.

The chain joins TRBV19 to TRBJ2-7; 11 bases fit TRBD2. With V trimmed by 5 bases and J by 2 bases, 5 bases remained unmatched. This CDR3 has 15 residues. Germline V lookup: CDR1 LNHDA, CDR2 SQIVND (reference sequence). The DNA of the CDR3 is TGTGCCAGTAGTCGGATAGCGGGAGGGCCCTACGAGCAGTACTTC. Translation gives CASSRIAGGPYEQYF.

CDR3 bases: TGTGCCAGCAGCGAGCCAGGGGTGAACACTGAAGCTTTCTTT. Amino acids: CASSEPGVNTEAFF. The V call is TRBV9, the J call TRBJ1-1; D perhaps matches TRBD1 (6 bases). V lost 3 bases, J lost 0 bases, and 9 bases lay in between. Germline CDR1 reads SGDLS; CDR2 reads YYNGEE. This CDR3 is built from 14 residues.

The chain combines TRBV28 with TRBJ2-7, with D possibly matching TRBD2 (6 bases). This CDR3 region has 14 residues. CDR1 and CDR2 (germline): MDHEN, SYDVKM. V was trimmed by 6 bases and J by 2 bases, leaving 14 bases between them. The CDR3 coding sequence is TGTGCCAGCAGCTTTGGAGCGGGCACCTACGAGCAGTACTTC. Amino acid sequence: CASSFGAGTYEQYF.